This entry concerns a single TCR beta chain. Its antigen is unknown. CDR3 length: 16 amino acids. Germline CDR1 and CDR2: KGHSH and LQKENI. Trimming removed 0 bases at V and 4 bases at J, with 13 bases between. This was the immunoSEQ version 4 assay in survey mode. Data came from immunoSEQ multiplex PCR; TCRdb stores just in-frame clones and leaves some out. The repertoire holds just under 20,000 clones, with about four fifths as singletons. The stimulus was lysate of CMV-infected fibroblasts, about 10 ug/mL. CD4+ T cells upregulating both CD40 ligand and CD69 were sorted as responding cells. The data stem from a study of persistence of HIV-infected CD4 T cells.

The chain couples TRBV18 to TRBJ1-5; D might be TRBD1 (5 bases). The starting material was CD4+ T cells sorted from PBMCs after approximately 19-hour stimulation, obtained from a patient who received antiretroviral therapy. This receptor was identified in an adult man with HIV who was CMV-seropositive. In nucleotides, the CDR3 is TGTGCCAGCTCACCACCGGGCAGGGCGCGGAATCAGCCCCAGCATTTT. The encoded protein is CASSPPGRARNQPQHF.